This T cell receptor beta chain came from a study of T cell responses to AZD1222 COVID-19 vaccine. The study, taken as a whole, reports: Unmutated variant regions are reportedly the target of nearly half of TCRs that are spike-specific. Most donors were white British, females outnumbered males, and clonal diversity was possibly underestimated.

Data came from immunoSEQ multiplex PCR; TCRdb stores just in-frame clones and leaves some out. This table has 150,000 to 200,000 clones, approximately 94% appearing once. About this clone itself: The antigen is unknown.

Per germline, CDR1 LGHNA and CDR2 YSLEER. The CDR3 is 16 residues long. With V trimmed by 1 base and J by 1 base, 6 bases remained unmatched. This receptor was taken from an adult who received the MenACWY meningococcal vaccine as a control. Sequenced material: peripheral blood, taken 28 days after the second dose of the MenACWY control vaccine. The gene calls are TRBV4-3 and TRBJ2-5; 7 positions match TRBD1. The CDR3 nucleotides are TGCGCCAGCAGCCAAGGGTGGGACAGCTCCCAAGAGACCCAGTACTTC. Encoded protein: CASSQGWDSSQETQYF.